This TCR beta chain was obtained from a study of T cells in Graves' hyperthyroidism and ophthalmopathy. Newly diagnosed hyperthyroidism patients aged 18 to 65 years had disease lasting under 2 months. It was around 10 ml of fresh peripheral blood that supplied the PBMCs. Using RNA transcripts as the source, TCR beta CDR3 regions were amplified. The HTBI set primed first-round TCR CDR3 RT-PCR. TCRdb independently ran MiXCR on the multiplex PCR reads; one entry per CDR3 protein. The sample lists around 99,000 distinct CDR3 sequences, around a sixth occurring once. The V gene lost 5 bases and the J gene lost 5 bases, with 14 bases spanning the gap. Germline V gene lookup returns CDR1 SGHDT and CDR2 YYEEEE. There are 14 residues in the CDR3. The table lists this clonotype with many counts.

The chain is built from TRBV5-6 and TRBJ2-4; D call uncertain. Material: blood. The TCR originated in a woman in her fifties or sixties with Graves' hyperthyroidism. The chain's CDR3 is CASSETGFENIQYF. The DNA of the CDR3 is TGTGCCAGCAGTGAAACGGGCTTTGAAAACATTCAGTACTTC.